This record concerns one T cell receptor (beta chain) sequence. Its target is unknown. The sample comes from a study of post-analysis software for immune sequencing data. Looking at the study overall: The cohort encompassed relapsing-remitting, secondary progressive and progressive-relapsing multiple sclerosis disease courses.

The CDR3 is 16 residues long. General observations from the study: Those samples that were prepared in the same batch co-clustered strongly by F measure. There were five TRBV segments more frequent in patients than controls, and TRBV5-6, TRBV5-1 and TRBV20-1 were among them.

cDNA libraries of TCR beta carried unique molecular identifiers. T cells numbering 1 to 10 million yielded cDNA molecules that totaled about 500,000. TCRdb re-analysed the PCR reads in MiXCR, keeping a single row per CDR3 protein. The sample contains roughly 700,000 distinct CDR3 sequences, roughly 27% of which appear only once. Sequenced sample: blood. The TCR originated in a girl aged 10-17 years with multiple sclerosis. The chain is built from TRBV21-1 and TRBJ1-5; the table calls TRBD1, which could not be checked here. TRBV21-1 is termed a pseudogene. The CDR3 loop reads CASSKYRAGTNQPQHF. Here the CDR3 DNA reads TGTGCCAGCAGCAAATATCGGGCAGGAACCAATCAGCCCCAGCATTTT.